This T cell receptor (beta chain) stems from a study of cytomegalovirus exposure and HLA in healthy donors. Produced via immunoSEQ multiplex PCR; TCRdb's table is partial and in-frame only. The data contain some 200,000 clones, approximately 82% of them singletons. V lost 2 bases, J lost 13 bases, and 20 bases lay in between. Germline loops: CDR1 SGHTA, CDR2 FQGNSA. The CDR3 covers 15 residues. The specimen sequenced was PBMCs. This chain connects TRBV7-2 to TRBJ1-4, with D perhaps TRBD1 (6 bases). This sequence originates from a woman aged 25 to 39 in good health and CMV-seropositive. CDR3 sequence reads: CASSLSAGEGLGLFF. As DNA, the CDR3 is TGTGCCAGCAGCTTATCTGCAGGGGAGGGATTGGGACTGTTTTTT.